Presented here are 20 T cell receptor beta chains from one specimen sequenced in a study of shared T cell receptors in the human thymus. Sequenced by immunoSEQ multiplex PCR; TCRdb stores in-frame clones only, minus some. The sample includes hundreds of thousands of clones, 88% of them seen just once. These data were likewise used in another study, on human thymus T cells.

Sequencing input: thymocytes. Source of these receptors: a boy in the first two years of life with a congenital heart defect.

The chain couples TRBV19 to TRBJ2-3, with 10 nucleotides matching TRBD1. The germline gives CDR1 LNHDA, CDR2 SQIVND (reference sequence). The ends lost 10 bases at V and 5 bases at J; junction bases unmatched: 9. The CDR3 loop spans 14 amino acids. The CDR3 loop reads CATTGTGAIDTQYF. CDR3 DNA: TGTGCCACCACCGGGACAGGGGCGATAGATACGCAGTATTTT.

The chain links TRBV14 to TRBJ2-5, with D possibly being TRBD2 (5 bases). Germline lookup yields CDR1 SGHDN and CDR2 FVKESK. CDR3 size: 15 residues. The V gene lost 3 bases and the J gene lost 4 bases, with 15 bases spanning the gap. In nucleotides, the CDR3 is TGTGCCAGCAGCCATCGGATCGGGGTCATAGAGACCCAGTACTTC. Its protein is CASSHRIGVIETQYF.

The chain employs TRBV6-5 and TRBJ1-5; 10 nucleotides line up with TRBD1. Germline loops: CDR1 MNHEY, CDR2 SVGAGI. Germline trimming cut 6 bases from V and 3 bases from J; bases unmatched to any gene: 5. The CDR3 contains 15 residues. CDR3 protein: CASSPGQGFNQPQHF. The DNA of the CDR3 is TGTGCCAGCAGCCCGGGACAGGGGTTCAATCAGCCCCAGCATTTT.

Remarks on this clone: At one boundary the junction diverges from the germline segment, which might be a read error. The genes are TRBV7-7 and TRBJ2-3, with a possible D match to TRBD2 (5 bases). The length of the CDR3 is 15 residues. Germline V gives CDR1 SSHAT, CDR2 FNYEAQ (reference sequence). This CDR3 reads CASSHGNTSTDTQYF. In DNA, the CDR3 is TGTGCTAGCAGTCACGGGAATACTAGCACAGATACGCAGTATTTT.

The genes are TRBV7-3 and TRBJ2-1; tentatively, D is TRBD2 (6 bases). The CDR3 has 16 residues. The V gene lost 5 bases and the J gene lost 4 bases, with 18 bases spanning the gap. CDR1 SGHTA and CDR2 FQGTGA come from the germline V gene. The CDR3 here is CASSPRDSPLYNEQFF. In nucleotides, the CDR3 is TGTGCCAGCAGCCCCCGGGACTCCCCCTTATACAATGAGCAGTTCTTC.

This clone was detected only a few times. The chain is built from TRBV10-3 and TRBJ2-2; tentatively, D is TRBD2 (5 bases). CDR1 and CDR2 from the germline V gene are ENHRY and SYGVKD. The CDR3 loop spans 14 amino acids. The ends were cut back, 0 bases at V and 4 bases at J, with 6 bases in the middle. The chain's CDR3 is CAISESGSTGELFF. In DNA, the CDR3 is TGTGCCATCAGTGAGTCTGGGAGCACCGGGGAGCTGTTTTTT.

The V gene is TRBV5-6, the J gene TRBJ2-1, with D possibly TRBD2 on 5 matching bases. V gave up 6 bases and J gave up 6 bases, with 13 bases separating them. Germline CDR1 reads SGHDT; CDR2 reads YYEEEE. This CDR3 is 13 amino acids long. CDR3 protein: CASTQSGGNEQFF. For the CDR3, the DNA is TGTGCCAGCACCCAGAGCGGAGGCAATGAGCAGTTCTTC.

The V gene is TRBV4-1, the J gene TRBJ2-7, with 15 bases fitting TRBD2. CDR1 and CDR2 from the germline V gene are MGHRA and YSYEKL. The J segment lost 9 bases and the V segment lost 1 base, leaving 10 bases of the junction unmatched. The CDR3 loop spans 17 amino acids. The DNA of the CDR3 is TGCGCCAGCAGCCAAGGGACTAGCGGGAGGGGCCCCTGTTGGCAGTACTTC. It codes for CASSQGTSGRGPCWQYF.

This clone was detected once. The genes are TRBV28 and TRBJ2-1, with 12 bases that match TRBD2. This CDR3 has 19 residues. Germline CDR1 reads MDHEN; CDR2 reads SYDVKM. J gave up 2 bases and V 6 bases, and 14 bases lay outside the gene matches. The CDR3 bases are TGTGCCAGCAGCCCCCCGCTAGCGGGAGGGCCCTACGCCTACAATGAGCAGTTCTTC. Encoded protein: CASSPPLAGGPYAYNEQFF.

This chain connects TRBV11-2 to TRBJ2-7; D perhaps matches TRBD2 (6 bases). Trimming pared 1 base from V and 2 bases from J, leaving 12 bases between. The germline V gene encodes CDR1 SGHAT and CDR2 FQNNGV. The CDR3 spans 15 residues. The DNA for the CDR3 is TGTGCCAGCAGCTTAGTTGCGGGACCGACCTACGAGCAGTACTTC. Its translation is CASSLVAGPTYEQYF.

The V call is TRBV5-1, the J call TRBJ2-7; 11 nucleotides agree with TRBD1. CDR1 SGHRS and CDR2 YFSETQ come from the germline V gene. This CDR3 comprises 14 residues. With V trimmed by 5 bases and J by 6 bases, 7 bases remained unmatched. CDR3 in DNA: TGCGCCAGCAGGGGGGGGACAGGGGGTTTCGAGCAGTACTTC. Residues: CASRGGTGGFEQYF.

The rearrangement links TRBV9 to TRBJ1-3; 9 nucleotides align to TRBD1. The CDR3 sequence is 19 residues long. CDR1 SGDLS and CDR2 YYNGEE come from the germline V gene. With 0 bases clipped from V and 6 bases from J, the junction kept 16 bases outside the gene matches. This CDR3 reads CASSVAGGKDRGGLNTIYF. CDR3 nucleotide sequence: TGTGCCAGCAGCGTAGCAGGTGGGAAGGACAGGGGCGGTTTAAACACCATATATTTT.

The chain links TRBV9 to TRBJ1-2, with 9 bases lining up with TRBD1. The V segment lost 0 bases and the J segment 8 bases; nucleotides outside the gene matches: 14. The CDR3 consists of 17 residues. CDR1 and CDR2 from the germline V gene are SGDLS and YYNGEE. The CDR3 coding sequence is TGTGCCAGCAGCGTAGGAAGGGGGGGACAGGGAGGGGAAGGCTACACCTTC. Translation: CASSVGRGGQGGEGYTF.

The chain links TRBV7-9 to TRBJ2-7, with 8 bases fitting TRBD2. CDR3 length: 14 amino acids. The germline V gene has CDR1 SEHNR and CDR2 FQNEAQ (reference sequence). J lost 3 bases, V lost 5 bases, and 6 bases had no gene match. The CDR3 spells CASSTQRENYEQYF. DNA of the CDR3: TGTGCCAGCAGCACTCAGCGGGAGAACTACGAGCAGTACTTC.

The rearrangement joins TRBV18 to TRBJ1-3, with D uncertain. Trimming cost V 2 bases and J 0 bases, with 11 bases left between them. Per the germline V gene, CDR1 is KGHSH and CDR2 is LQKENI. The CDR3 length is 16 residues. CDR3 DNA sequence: TGTGCCAGCTCACCATCGAGTGGAGACTCTGGAAACACCATATATTTT. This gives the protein CASSPSSGDSGNTIYF.

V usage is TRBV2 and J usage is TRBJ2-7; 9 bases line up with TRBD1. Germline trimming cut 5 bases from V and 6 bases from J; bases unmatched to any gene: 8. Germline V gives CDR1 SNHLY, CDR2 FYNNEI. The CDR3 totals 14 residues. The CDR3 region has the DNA TGTGCCAGCAGTTTGCCGGGACAGGGACGCGAGCAGTACTTC. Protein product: CASSLPGQGREQYF.

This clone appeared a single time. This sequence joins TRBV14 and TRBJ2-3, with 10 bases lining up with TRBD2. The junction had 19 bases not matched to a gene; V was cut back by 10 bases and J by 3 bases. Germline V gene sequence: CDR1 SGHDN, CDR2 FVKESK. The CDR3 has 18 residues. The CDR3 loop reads CATLPRDLAGDETDTQYF. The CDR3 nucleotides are TGTGCCACCCTGCCCAGGGATCTAGCGGGAGATGAGACAGATACGCAGTATTTT.

CDR3 sequence reads: CASSQEQGIQPQHF. CDR3 nucleotides: TGCGCCAGCAGCCAGGAACAGGGGATTCAGCCCCAGCATTTT. The chain is built from TRBV4-1 and TRBJ1-5, with 7 bases matching TRBD1. CDR1 is MGHRA, CDR2 YSYEKL, per germline. CDR3 length: 14 residues. V lost 3 bases, J lost 6 bases, and 5 bases stayed unmatched.

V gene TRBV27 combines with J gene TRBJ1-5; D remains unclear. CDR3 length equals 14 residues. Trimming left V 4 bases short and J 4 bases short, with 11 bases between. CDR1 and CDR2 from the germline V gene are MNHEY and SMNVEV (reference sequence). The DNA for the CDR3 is TGTGCCAGCAGTTGCCCCACAGAGAATCAGCCCCAGCATTTT. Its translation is CASSCPTENQPQHF.

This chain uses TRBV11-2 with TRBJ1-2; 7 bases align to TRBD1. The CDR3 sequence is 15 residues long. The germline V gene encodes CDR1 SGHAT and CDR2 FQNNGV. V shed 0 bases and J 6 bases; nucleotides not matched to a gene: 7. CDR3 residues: CASSLEGRGLNGYTF. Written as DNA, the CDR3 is TGTGCCAGCAGCTTAGAGGGCAGGGGGTTAAATGGCTACACCTTC. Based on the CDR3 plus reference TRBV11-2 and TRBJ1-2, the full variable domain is EAGVAQSPRYKIIEKRQSVAFWCNPISGHATLYWYQQILGQGPKLLIQFQNNGVVDDSQLPKDRFSAERLKGVDSTLKIQPAKLEDSAVYLCASSLEGRGLNGYTFGSGTRLTVV.